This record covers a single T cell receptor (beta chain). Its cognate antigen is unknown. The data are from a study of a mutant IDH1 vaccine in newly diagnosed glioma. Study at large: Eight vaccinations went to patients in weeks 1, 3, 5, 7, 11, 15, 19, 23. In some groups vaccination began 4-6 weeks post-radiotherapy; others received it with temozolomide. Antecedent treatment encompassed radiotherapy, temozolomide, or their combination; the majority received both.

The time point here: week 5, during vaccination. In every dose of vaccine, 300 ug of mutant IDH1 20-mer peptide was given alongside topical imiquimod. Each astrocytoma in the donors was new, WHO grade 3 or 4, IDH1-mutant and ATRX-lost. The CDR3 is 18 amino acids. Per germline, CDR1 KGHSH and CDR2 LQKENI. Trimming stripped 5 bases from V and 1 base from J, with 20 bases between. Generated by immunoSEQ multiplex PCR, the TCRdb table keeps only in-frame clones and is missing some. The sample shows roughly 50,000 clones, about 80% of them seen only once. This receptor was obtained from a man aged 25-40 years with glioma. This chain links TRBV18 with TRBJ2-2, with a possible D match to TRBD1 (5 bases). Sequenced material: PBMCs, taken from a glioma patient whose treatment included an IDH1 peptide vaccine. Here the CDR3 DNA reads TGTGCCAGCTCAACCACGAGTAAACAGGCGATGAACACCGGGGAGCTGTTTTTT. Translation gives CASSTTSKQAMNTGELFF.